One T cell receptor beta chain is described in this entry. The antigen is not known. The sample originates from a study of CD4+ T cells in melanoma. The method was immunoSEQ multiplex PCR; TCRdb's version includes in-frame clones alone and lacks a portion of them. The repertoire holds roughly 15,000 clones, with around 77% as singletons. The germline V gene encodes CDR1 WSHSY and CDR2 SAAADI. The V segment lost 7 bases and the J segment 5 bases; nucleotides outside the gene matches: 6. The CDR3 is 15 residues long. The study, taken as a whole, reports: CD8+ T cell, macrophage and B cell function reportedly correlated with neoantigen-specific CD4+ T cells. Neoantigen-specific CD4+ T cells in melanoma reportedly had diverse differentiation states.

Sequenced: cells from a culture (not recorded whether cultured in vitro). The receptor's source is a human donor with melanoma. The J gene is TRBJ1-4, the V gene TRBV10-2; 11 nucleotides match TRBD1. The CDR3 region is CASTPGTGGNEKLFF. CDR3 nucleotides: TGCGCCAGCACCCCCGGGACAGGGGGAAATGAAAAACTGTTTTTT.